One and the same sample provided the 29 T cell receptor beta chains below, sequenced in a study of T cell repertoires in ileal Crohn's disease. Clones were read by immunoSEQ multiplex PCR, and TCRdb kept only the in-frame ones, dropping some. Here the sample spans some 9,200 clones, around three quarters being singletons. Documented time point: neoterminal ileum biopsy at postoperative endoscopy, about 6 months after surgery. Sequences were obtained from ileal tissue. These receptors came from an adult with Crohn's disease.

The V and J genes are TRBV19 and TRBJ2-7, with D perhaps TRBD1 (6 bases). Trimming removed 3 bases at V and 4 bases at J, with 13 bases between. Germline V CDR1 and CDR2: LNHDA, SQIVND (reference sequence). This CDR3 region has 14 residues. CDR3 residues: CASSMGYREYEQYF. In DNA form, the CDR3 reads TGTGCCAGTAGTATGGGGTACAGGGAATACGAGCAGTACTTC.

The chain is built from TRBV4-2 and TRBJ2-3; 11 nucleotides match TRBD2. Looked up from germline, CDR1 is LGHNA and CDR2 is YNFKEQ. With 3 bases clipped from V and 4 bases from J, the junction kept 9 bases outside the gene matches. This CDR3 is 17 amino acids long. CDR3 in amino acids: CASSQDLAGGPADTQYF. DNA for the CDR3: TGTGCCAGCAGCCAGGACTTAGCGGGAGGGCCCGCAGATACGCAGTATTTT.

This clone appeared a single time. CDR3 bases: TGTGCCAGCAGCTCGGGACACCATACTAGCACAGATACGCAGTATTTT. This encodes CASSSGHHTSTDTQYF. The chain links TRBV11-1 to TRBJ2-3, with TRBD1 as a possible D gene (6 bases). V was cut by 4 bases and J by 0 bases, with 14 bases left in between. Germline lookup yields CDR1 SGHAT and CDR2 FQDESV (reference sequence). This CDR3 comprises 16 residues.

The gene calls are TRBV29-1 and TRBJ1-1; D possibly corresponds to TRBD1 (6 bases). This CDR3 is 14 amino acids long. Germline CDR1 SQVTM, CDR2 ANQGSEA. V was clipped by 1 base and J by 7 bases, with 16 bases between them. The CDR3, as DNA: TGCAGCGTTGAAGTTAGGGACAAACCTTTTGAAGCTTTCTTT. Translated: CSVEVRDKPFEAFF.

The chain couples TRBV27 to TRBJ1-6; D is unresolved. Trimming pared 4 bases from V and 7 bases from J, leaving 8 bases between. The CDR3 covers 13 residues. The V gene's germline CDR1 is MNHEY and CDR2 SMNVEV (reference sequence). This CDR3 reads CASSWAGNSPLHF. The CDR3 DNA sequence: TGTGCCAGCAGTTGGGCAGGAAATTCACCCCTCCACTTT.

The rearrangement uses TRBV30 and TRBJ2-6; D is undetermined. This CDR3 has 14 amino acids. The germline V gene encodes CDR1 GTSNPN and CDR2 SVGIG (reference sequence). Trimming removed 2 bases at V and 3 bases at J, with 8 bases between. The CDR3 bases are TGTGCCTGGAGTTCGGGTCGTGGGGCCAACGTCCTGACTTTC. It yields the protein CAWSSGRGANVLTF.

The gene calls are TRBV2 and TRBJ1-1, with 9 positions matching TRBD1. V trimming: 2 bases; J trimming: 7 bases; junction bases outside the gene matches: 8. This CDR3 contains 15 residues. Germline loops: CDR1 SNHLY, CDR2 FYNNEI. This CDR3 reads CASSERGTGISEAFF. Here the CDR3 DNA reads TGTGCCAGCAGTGAAAGAGGGACAGGGATTAGTGAAGCTTTCTTT.

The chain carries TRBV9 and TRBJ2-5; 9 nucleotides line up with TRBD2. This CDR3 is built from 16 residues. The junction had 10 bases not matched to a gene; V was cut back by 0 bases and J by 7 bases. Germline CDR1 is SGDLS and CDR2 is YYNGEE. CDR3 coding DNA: TGTGCCAGCAGCGTAGAACAGCGGGGGGTCCAGGGGACCCAGTACTTC. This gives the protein CASSVEQRGVQGTQYF.

The CDR3 sequence is CATSRDFGSVGTGSGNTIYF. As DNA, the CDR3 is TGTGCCACCAGCAGAGATTTCGGTTCCGTGGGGACAGGCTCTGGAAACACCATATATTTT. This sequence joins TRBV15 and TRBJ1-3; TRBD1 aligns across 8 bases. CDR1 and CDR2 (germline): LNHNV, YYDKDF (reference sequence). The V segment lost 0 bases and the J segment 0 bases; nucleotides outside the gene matches: 13. The CDR3 sequence is 20 residues long.

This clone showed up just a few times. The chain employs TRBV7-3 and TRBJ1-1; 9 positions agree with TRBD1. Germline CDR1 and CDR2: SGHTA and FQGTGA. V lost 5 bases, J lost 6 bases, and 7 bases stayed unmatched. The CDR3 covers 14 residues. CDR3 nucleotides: TGTGCCAGCAGCCCCCGGACAGGGGTGCCTGAAGCTTTCTTT. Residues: CASSPRTGVPEAFF. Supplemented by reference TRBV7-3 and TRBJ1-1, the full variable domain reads GAGVSQTPSNKVTEKGKYVELRCDPISGHTALYWYRQSLGQGPEFLIYFQGTGAADDSGLPNDRFFAVRPEGSVSTLKIQRTERGDSAVYLCASSPRTGVPEAFFGQGTRLTVV.

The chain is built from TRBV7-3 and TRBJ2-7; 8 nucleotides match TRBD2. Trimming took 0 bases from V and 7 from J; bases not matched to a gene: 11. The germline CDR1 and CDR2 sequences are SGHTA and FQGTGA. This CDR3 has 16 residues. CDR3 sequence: CASSLTGLVGRGEQYF. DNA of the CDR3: TGTGCCAGCAGCTTAACGGGACTAGTGGGCCGGGGTGAGCAGTACTTC.

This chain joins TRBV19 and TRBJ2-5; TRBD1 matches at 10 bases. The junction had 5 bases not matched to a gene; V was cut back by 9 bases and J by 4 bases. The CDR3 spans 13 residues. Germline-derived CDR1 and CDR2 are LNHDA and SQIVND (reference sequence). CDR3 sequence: CASATGGLETQYF. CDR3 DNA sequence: TGTGCCAGCGCGACAGGGGGCTTAGAGACCCAGTACTTC.

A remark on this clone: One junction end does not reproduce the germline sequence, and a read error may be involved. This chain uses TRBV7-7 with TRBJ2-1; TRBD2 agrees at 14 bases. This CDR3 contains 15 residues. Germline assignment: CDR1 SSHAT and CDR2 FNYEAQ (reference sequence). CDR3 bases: TGTGCTAGCAGCCAGGGGACTAGCGGGGGACAAGAGCAGTTCTTC. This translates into CASSQGTSGGQEQFF.

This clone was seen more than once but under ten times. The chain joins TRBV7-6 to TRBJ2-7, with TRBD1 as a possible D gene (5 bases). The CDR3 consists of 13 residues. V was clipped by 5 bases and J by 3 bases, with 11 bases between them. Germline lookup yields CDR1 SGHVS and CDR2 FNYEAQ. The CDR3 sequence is CASSVGQGYEQYF. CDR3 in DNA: TGTGCCAGCAGCGTAGGACAAGGCTACGAGCAGTACTTC.

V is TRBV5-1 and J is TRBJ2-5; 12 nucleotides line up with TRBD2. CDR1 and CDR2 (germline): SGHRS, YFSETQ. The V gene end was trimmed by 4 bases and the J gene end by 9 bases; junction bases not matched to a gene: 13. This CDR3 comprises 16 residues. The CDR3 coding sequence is TGCGCCAGCAGCCCTGGACTAGCGGGGACCCAGGGGGCCCAGTACTTC. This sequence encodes CASSPGLAGTQGAQYF. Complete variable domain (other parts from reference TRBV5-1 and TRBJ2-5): KAGVTQTPRYLIKTRGQQVTLSCSPISGHRSVSWYQQTPGQGLQFLFEYFSETQRNKGNFPGRFSGRQFSNSRSEMNVSTLELGDSALYLCASSPGLAGTQGAQYFGPGTRLLVL.

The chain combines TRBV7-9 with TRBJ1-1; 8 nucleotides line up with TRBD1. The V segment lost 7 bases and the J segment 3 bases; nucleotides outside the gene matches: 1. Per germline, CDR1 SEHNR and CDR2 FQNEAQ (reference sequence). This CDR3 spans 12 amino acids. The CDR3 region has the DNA TGTGCCAGCACCAGGGGGCACACTGAAGCTTTCTTT. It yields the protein CASTRGHTEAFF.

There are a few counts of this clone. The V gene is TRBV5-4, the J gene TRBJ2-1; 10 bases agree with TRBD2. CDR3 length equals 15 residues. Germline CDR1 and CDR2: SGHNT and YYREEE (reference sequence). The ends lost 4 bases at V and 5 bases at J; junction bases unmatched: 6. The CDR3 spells CASSDGLAVDNEQFF. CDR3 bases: TGTGCCAGCAGCGATGGACTAGCGGTGGACAATGAGCAGTTCTTC.

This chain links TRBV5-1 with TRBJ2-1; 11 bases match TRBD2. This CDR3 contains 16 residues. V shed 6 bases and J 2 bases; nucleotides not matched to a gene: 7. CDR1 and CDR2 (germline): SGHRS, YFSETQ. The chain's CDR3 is CASNFLAGGTYNEQFF. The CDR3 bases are TGCGCCAGCAATTTCCTAGCGGGAGGAACCTACAATGAGCAGTTCTTC. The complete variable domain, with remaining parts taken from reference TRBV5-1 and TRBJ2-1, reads KAGVTQTPRYLIKTRGQQVTLSCSPISGHRSVSWYQQTPGQGLQFLFEYFSETQRNKGNFPGRFSGRQFSNSRSEMNVSTLELGDSALYLCASNFLAGGTYNEQFFGPGTRLTVL.

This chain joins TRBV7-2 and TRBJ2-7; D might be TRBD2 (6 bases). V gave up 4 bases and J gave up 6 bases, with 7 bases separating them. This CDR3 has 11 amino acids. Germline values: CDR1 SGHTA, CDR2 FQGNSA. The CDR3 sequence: CASSSRGEQYF. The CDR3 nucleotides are TGTGCCAGCAGCTCGCGGGGCGAGCAGTACTTC. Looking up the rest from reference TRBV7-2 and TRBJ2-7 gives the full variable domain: GAGVSQSPSNKVTEKGKDVELRCDPISGHTALYWYRQSLGQGLEFLIYFQGNSAPDKSGLPSDRFSAERTGGSVSTLTIQRTQQEDSAVYLCASSSRGEQYFGPGTRLTVT.

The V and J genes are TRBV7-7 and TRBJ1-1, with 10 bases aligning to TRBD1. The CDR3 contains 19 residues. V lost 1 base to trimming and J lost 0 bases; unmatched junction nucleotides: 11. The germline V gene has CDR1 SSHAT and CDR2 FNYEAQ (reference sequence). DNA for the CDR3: TGTGCCAGCAGCTTAGTTTCGGGACAGGGGTGCGTACTGAACACTGAAGCTTTCTTT. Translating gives CASSLVSGQGCVLNTEAFF.

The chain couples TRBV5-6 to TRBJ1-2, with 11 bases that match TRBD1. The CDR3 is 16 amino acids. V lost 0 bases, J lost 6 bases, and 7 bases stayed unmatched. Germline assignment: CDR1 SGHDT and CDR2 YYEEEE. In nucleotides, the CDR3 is TGTGCCAGCAGCTTGGTATTCGGACAGGGGGCGAATGGCTACACCTTC. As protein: CASSLVFGQGANGYTF.

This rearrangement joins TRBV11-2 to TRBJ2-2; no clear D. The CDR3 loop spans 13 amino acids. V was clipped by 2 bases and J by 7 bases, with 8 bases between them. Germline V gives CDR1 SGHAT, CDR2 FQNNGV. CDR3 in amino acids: CASSLIHSGELFF. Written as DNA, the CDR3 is TGTGCCAGCAGCTTAATTCACAGCGGGGAGCTGTTTTTT.

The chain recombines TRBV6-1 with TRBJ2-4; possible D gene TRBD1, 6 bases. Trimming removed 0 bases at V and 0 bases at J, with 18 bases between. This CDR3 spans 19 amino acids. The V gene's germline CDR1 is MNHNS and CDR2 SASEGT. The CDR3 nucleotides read TGTGCCAGCAGTGAAGCCGGACAGACTGCCAATCTAGCCAAAAACATTCAGTACTTC. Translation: CASSEAGQTANLAKNIQYF.

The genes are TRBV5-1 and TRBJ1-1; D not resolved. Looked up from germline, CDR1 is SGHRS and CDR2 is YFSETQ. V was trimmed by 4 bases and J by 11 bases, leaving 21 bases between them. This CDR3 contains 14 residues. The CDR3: CASSLASGFRKAFF. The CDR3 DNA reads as TGCGCCAGCAGCCTTGCGTCGGGGTTTAGAAAGGCTTTCTTT.

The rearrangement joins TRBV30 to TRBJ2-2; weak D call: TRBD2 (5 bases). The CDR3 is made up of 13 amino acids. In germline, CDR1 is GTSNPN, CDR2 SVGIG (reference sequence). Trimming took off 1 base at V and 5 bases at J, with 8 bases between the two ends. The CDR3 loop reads CAWSGGDTGELFF. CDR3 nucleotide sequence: TGTGCCTGGAGTGGGGGAGATACCGGGGAGCTGTTTTTT.

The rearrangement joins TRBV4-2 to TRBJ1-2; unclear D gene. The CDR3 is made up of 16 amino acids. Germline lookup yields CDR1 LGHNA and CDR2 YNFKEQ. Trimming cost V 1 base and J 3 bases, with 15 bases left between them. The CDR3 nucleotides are TGTGCCAGCAGCCAAGGGATCCTGAGGTTCCACTATGGCTACACCTTC. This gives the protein CASSQGILRFHYGYTF.

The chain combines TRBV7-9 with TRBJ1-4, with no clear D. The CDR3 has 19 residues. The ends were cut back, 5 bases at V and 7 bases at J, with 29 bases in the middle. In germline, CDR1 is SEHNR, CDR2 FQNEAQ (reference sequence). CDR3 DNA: TGTGCCAGCAGCCAAAGCCGAGGGTTCCTAAATCTGCCCGGTGAAAAACTGTTTTTT. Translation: CASSQSRGFLNLPGEKLFF.

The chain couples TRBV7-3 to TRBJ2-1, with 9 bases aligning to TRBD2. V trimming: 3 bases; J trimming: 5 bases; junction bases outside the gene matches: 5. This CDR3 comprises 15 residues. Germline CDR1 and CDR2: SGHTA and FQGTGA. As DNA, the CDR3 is TGTGCCAGCAGCTTTAGCGGGAGAAGGGACAATGAGCAGTTCTTC. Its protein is CASSFSGRRDNEQFF.

CDR3 in amino acids: CASSLRTAYEQYF. The CDR3 DNA is TGTGCCAGCAGCTTAAGGACAGCCTACGAGCAGTACTTC. This chain connects TRBV7-9 to TRBJ2-7; TRBD1 is a possible D gene (6 bases). Trimming removed 2 bases at V and 2 bases at J, with 7 bases between. Germline values: CDR1 SEHNR, CDR2 FQNEAQ (reference sequence). The CDR3 contains 13 residues. The entire variable domain, with the rest obtained from reference TRBV7-9 and TRBJ2-7, is as follows: DTGVSQNPRHKITKRGQNVTFRCDPISEHNRLYWYRQTLGQGPEFLTYFQNEAQLEKSRLLSDRFSAERPKGSFSTLEIQRTEQGDSAMYLCASSLRTAYEQYFGPGTRLTVT.